This T cell receptor (beta chain) is drawn from a study of cytomegalovirus exposure and HLA in healthy donors. Study conclusions and caveats: With later analysis, a missense DCLRE1C variant became linked to TCR beta V- and J-gene trimming.

Trimming took 5 bases from V and 4 from J; bases not matched to a gene: 9. Germline V CDR1 and CDR2: MNHEY, SVGAGI. CDR3 length equals 15 residues. With respect to this clone: As yet, its antigen is unknown.

13 Jbeta primers and 60 Vbeta primers were used for the PCR. TCRdb's table, derived via immunoSEQ multiplex PCR, lists solely in-frame clones and lacks some. The sample has some 150,000 clones; 78% are singletons. The study sampled nominally healthy donors, though unrecorded immune exposures were likely. V and J are TRBV6-5 and TRBJ1-2, with 8 bases identical to TRBD1. What was sequenced was PBMCs. The sequence derives from a man aged 40-55 years in good health and CMV-seropositive. The CDR3 nucleotides are TGTGCCAGCAGTGGCGGACAGGGCCGCGGCTATGGCTACACCTTC. Its protein product is CASSGGQGRGYGYTF.